These 6 T cell receptor beta chains share one sample of origin, sequenced in a study of shared clonotypes between healthy human individuals (dated by TCRdb to 2020 to 2022). The protocol used for the library was the immunoSEQ multiplex PCR assay. TCRdb's version of the immuneACCESS table is confined to in-frame rearrangements and falls short of the full clone set. An unresolved V gene accounts for under half of the shortfall where checked; the remainder is of unknown origin. Recorded for this sample are approximately 1.5 million clones; roughly 98.5% of them occurred a single time. Jointly, the top ten make up 0.36% of the sample. The specimen sequenced was naive CD4+ T cells sorted from blood. Taken with the paper, the label for cell subset or site translates to: CD45RA+ positively selected. The receptors come from a man in his thirties or forties in good health.

The chain combines TRBV27 with TRBJ2-7, with 9 bases identical to TRBD2. The CDR3 consists of 13 residues. Germline loops: CDR1 MNHEY, CDR2 SMNVEV (reference sequence). V was pared by 4 bases and J by 6 bases, with 4 bases of the junction left unmatched. DNA for the CDR3: TGTGCCAGCAGTTCGACTAGCGGTATCGAGCAGTACTTC. Translated: CASSSTSGIEQYF.

On this clone itself: Other DNA sequences in the sample encode the same CDR3. This sequence joins TRBV5-1 and TRBJ2-5; perhaps D is TRBD1 or TRBD2 (5 bases each). V shed 1 base and J shed 4 bases, with 11 bases lying between them. The V gene's germline CDR1 is SGHRS and CDR2 YFSETQ. This CDR3 has 14 amino acids. The CDR3: CASSLLGVGETQYF. CDR3 sequence (DNA): TGCGCCAGCAGCTTGTTGGGGGTAGGAGAGACCCAGTACTTC.

The chain links TRBV19 to TRBJ2-2; D ambiguous. This CDR3 has 13 residues. CDR1 and CDR2 (germline): LNHDA, SQIVND (reference sequence). V shed 9 bases and J shed 2 bases, with 10 bases lying between them. The CDR3: CASGRINTGELFF. For the CDR3, the DNA is TGTGCCAGCGGACGGATTAACACCGGGGAGCTGTTTTTT.

The chain employs TRBV4-2 and TRBJ2-3; D unclear. In germline, CDR1 is LGHNA, CDR2 YNFKEQ. The CDR3 has 13 residues. The V end was cut by 3 bases, the J end by 4 bases, with 8 bases between. This CDR3 reads CASSHSSADTQYF. In DNA, the CDR3 is TGTGCCAGCAGCCACTCAAGCGCAGATACGCAGTATTTT.

CDR3 in amino acids: CASKTGEPQHF. CDR3 nucleotides: TGTGCCAGCAAGACCGGGGAGCCCCAGCATTTT. The rearrangement joins TRBV28 to TRBJ1-5; D gene unclear. CDR1 and CDR2 from the germline V gene are MDHEN and SYDVKM. CDR3 length equals 11 residues. The V and J ends lost 7 bases and 8 bases respectively, with 9 bases between them.

The rearrangement joins TRBV29-1 to TRBJ1-2; D is unclear. The germline V and J ends were trimmed by 6 bases and 0 bases, with 11 bases remaining between them. Germline V gene sequence: CDR1 SQVTM, CDR2 ANQGSEA. CDR3 length: 13 residues. CDR3 sequence reads: CSVSNLANYGYTF. The CDR3 region has the DNA TGCAGCGTCTCAAATCTAGCTAACTATGGCTACACCTTC.